Below are 8 T cell receptor beta chains sequenced from a single sample in a study of T cell responses to AZD1222 COVID-19 vaccine. TCRdb's copy holds only in-frame clones and misses some; the assay was immunoSEQ multiplex PCR. Of more than 140,000 clones detected, approximately 88% appear once; the ten largest clones hold less than 2.5%. The sequencing here drew on peripheral blood, taken on day 0 of AZD1222 vaccination. These receptors came from an adult in good health.

The sample holds a few counts of this clone. V gene TRBV12-3 or TRBV12-4 combines with J gene TRBJ1-2; D gene unclear. The CDR3 runs to 13 residues. The V and J ends lost 3 bases and 0 bases respectively, with 5 bases between them. Written as DNA, the CDR3 is TGTGCCAGCAGTTTCGGGGCTAACTATGGCTACACCTTC. It specifies CASSFGANYGYTF.

This chain joins TRBV27 and TRBJ1-5; 7 bases match TRBD1. The trim removed 6 bases at V and 6 bases at J, leaving 8 bases unmatched. The CDR3 is 14 residues long. CDR1 is MNHEY and CDR2 is SMNVEV in the germline V gene (reference sequence). The CDR3 reads CASSRTGAGQPQHF. The CDR3 DNA sequence: TGTGCCAGCAGCCGCACAGGGGCAGGTCAGCCCCAGCATTTT.

This chain connects TRBV11-2 to TRBJ2-5, with 7 bases lining up with TRBD2. Germline CDR1 reads SGHAT; CDR2 reads FQNNGV. The CDR3 runs 14 residues. Unmatched junction bases numbered 6, after V lost 3 bases and J lost 5 bases. CDR3 in amino acids: CASSLRAGEETQYF. For the CDR3, the DNA is TGTGCCAGCAGCTTGCGGGCGGGAGAGGAGACCCAGTACTTC.

The rearrangement uses TRBV6-1 and TRBJ1-4, with TRBD1 as a possible D gene (6 bases). V was clipped by 5 bases and J by 12 bases, with 10 bases between them. Per the germline V gene, CDR1 is MNHNS and CDR2 is SASEGT. The CDR3 has 11 amino acids. The CDR3 DNA is TGTGCCAGCAGTAGACAGGTCGAACTGTTTTTT. As protein: CASSRQVELFF.

CDR3 nucleotides: TGTGCCAGCGACGGCCCCGCAGTTATAGGCTATGGCTACACCTTC. This sequence encodes CASDGPAVIGYGYTF. This chain uses TRBV9 with TRBJ1-2; D is uncertain. CDR1 and CDR2 from the germline V gene are SGDLS and YYNGEE. This CDR3 has 15 residues. The V end lost 7 bases, the J end lost 4 bases, and 20 bases lay between the germline ends.

V usage is TRBV4-2 and J usage is TRBJ1-5, with a tentative D call TRBD1 (5 bases). Germline CDR1 and CDR2: LGHNA and YNFKEQ. The V end was cut by 3 bases, the J end by 11 bases, with 11 bases between. The CDR3 covers 12 residues. The CDR3 spells CASSQGEGAQHF. CDR3 bases: TGTGCCAGCAGCCAGGGGGAGGGAGCCCAGCATTTT.

The chain joins TRBV19 to TRBJ1-5, with D uncertain. The CDR3 spans 15 residues. V lost 6 bases to trimming and J lost 4 bases, with 16 bases between them. The V gene's germline CDR1 is LNHDA and CDR2 SQIVND (reference sequence). CDR3 protein: CASSDRGLGNQPQHF. The CDR3 DNA sequence: TGTGCCAGTAGCGATCGGGGTCTAGGAAATCAGCCCCAGCATTTT.

This clone was picked up a small number of times. The V gene is TRBV6-5, the J gene TRBJ2-7; weak D call: TRBD2 (6 bases). Trimming took off 3 bases at V and 5 bases at J, with 17 bases between the two ends. Per the germline V gene, CDR1 is MNHEY and CDR2 is SVGAGI. CDR3 length: 15 residues. The CDR3 spells CASSYSGTPDHEQYF. CDR3 DNA sequence: TGTGCCAGCAGTTATAGTGGGACTCCCGACCACGAGCAGTACTTC.